A selection of T cell receptor beta chains follows, all from one sample in a study of control samples from healthy donors and cancer patients. Assay: immunoSEQ multiplex PCR; the TCRdb copy retains only in-frame clones and omits some. The sample has about 180,000 clones, about 90% seen once. Sequencing was carried out using blood. These receptors were taken from a woman aged 45-65 years in good health. The CDR3 runs from the conserved cysteine through the conserved F or W. A D gene is named only where the DNA matches it firmly. Rows give clone size only sometimes, using once, few, many, or a class for an expanded clone.

j_call v_call clone_size d_call cdr3_length cdr3_nt cdr3_aa
TRBJ2-6 TRBV12-3/TRBV12-4 once NA 12 TGTGCCAGCTCTTCTGGGGCCAACGTCCTGACTTTC CASSSGANVLTF
TRBJ1-5 TRBV6-2/TRBV6-3 once NA 13 TGTGCCAGCAGTTATGCAGCGAATCAGCCCCAGCATTTT CASSYAANQPQHF
TRBJ1-4 TRBV7-2 NA NA 13 TGTGCCAGCAGCTTACAGGCTTTCGAAAAACTGTTTTTT CASSLQAFEKLFF
TRBJ2-1 TRBV27 NA TRBD2 16 TGTGCCAGCAGTTTATCGAAAGCGGGAGGGTTTGATGAGCAGTTCTTC CASSLSKAGGFDEQFF
TRBJ2-3 TRBV28 NA NA 16 TGTGCCAGCAGTTTATCTCCCGAGGCGAACACAGATACGCAGTATTTT CASSLSPEANTDTQYF
TRBJ2-7 TRBV30 NA TRBD1 14 TGTGCCTCGACATCGACAGGGGGCTCTTACGAGCAGTACTTC CASTSTGGSYEQYF
TRBJ2-5 TRBV10-3 few TRBD2 14 TGTGCCACAAAACTAGCGGGAGGCCAAGAGACCCAGTACTTC CATKLAGGQETQYF
TRBJ1-1 TRBV19 NA NA 15 TGTGCCAGTACCGTAATAGGGGGAGGGGGCACTGAAGCTTTCTTT CASTVIGGGGTEAFF
TRBJ1-1 TRBV27 NA NA 17 TGTGCCAGCAGCTCACCGGGGGGGGACCTTTGGAACACTGAAGCTTTCTTT CASSSPGGDLWNTEAFF
TRBJ1-5 TRBV28 NA NA 16 TGTGCCAGCAGTTTATGGGGGGCGGCCCTCGATCAGCCCCAGCATTTT CASSLWGAALDQPQHF
TRBJ2-5 TRBV10-3 few NA 12 TGTGCCATCAGTGAAGGCCAAGAGACCCAGTACTTC CAISEGQETQYF
TRBJ2-7 TRBV6-5 once NA 16 TGTGCCAGCAGTTACTATACCCCAGGGGCCCCCAACGAGCAGTACTTC CASSYYTPGAPNEQYF
TRBJ1-5 TRBV7-2 NA NA 15 TGTGCCAGCAGCTTAGTCGGTGCCAGGGCTGAGCCCCAGCATTTT CASSLVGARAEPQHF
TRBJ1-2 TRBV5-4 NA NA 13 TGTGCCAGCAGCTTTACCGGTACCTATGGCTACACCTTC CASSFTGTYGYTF
TRBJ2-7 TRBV5-6 NA NA 14 TGTGCCAGCAGCCGGGGGACGGACTCCTACGAGCAGTACTTC CASSRGTDSYEQYF
TRBJ1-2 TRBV12-3/TRBV12-4 once NA 12 TGTGCCAGCAGCCCGGGGGTCTATGGCTACACCTTC CASSPGVYGYTF
TRBJ2-2 TRBV30 NA TRBD2 17 TGTGCCTGGAGTGGCCGGACTAGCGGAATTACTACCGGGGAGCTGTTTTTT CAWSGRTSGITTGELFF
TRBJ1-6 TRBV6-6 NA TRBD1 14 TGTGCCAGCAGTCAACAGGGGGATAATTCACCCCTCCACTTT CASSQQGDNSPLHF
TRBJ2-7 TRBV19 NA TRBD2 14 TGTGCCAGTAGACCTAGCGGGGCATCCTACGAGCAGTACTTC CASRPSGASYEQYF
TRBJ1-1 TRBV9 NA NA 13 TGTGCCAGCAGCGTAGATTCGAACACTGAAGCTTTCTTT CASSVDSNTEAFF
TRBJ2-2 TRBV11-2 NA TRBD1 15 TGTGCCAGCAGCTTGAGACAGGGGTCCCCCGGGGAGCTGTTTTTT CASSLRQGSPGELFF
TRBJ1-2 TRBV4-2 NA NA 15 TGTGCCAGCAGCCCATACAGAGGGAATGCCTATGGCTACACCTTC CASSPYRGNAYGYTF